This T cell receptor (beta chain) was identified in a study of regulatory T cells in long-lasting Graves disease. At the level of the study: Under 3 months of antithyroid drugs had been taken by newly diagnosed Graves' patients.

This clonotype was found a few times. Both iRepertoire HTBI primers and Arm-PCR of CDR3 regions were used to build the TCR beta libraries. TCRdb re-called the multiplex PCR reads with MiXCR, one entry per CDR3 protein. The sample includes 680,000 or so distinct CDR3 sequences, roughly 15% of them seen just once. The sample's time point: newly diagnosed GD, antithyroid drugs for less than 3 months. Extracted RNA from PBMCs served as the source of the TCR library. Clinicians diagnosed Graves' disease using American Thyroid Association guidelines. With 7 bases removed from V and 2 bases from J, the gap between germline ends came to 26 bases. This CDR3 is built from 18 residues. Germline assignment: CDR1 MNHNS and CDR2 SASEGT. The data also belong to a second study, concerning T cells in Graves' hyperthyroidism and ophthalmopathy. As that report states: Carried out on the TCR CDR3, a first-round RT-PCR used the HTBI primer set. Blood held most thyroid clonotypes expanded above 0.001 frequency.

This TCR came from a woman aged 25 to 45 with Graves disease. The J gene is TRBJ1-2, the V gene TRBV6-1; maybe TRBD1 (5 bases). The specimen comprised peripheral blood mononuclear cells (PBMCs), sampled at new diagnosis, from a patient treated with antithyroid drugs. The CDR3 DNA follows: TGTGCCAGCACCAAGTTCCCCTCGAGGGGACCCCCGAACTATGGCTACACCTTC. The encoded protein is CASTKFPSRGPPNYGYTF.